The clone carrying this TCR beta chain was seen more than once but under ten times. The antigen is unknown. This record comes from a study of cytomegalovirus exposure and HLA in healthy donors. The CDR3 extends over 14 amino acids. Germline V gene sequence: CDR1 MGHRA, CDR2 YSYEKL. Trimming at V came to 3 bases and at J to 3 bases, leaving 2 bases not matched to a gene. Study-wide points: In an earlier analysis, in 540 or so donors, most V segments appeared productive either ~87% or ~30% of the time. Links to common viral pathogens appeared, in a later analysis, for several of the most significant clusters.

PCR involved 60 Vbeta and 13 Jbeta primers. Using immunoSEQ multiplex PCR, the repertoire was profiled, and TCRdb retains in-frame clones only, with some absent. The data contain roughly 100,000 clones, 60% to 80% of them singletons. This receptor was obtained from a male donor in good health and CMV-seropositive. The chain recombines TRBV4-1 with TRBJ1-5; 7 nucleotides agree with TRBD1. Sequencing used PBMCs. The DNA for the CDR3 is TGCGCCAGCAGCCAGACAGGGTTCAATCAGCCCCAGCATTTT. This translates into CASSQTGFNQPQHF.